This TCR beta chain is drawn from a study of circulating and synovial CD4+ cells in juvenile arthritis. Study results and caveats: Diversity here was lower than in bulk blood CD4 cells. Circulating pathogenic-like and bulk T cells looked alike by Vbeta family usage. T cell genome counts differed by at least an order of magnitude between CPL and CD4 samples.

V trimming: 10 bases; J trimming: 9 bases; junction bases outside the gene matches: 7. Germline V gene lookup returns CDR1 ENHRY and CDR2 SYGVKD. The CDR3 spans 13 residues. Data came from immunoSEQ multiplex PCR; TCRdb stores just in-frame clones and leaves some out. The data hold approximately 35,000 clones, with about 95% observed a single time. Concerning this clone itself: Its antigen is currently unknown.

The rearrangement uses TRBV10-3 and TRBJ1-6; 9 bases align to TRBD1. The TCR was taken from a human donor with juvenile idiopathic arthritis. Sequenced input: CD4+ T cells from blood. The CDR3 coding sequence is TGTGCCAGGCCACAGGGGGCTGGTTCACCCCTCCACTTT. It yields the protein CARPQGAGSPLHF.